This TCR beta chain stems from a study of cytomegalovirus exposure and HLA in healthy donors. The study's findings and limits: In an earlier analysis, about 87% or about 30%: the productive usage of most TCR beta V segments.

Regarding this clone: Its antigen is as yet unknown.

Trimming pared 2 bases from V and 1 base from J, leaving 5 bases between. Germline loops: CDR1 SEHNR, CDR2 FQNEAQ (reference sequence). The CDR3 is made up of 14 amino acids. PCR amplification relied on 60 Vbeta primers (plus 13 Jbeta primers). The protocol was immunoSEQ multiplex PCR, while the TCRdb copy is restricted to in-frame clones and leaves out a portion. The sample has 120,000 or so clones, around 75% seen once; the top ten hold roughly 9.3%. Sequenced: PBMCs. The receptor was derived from a woman in her 50s in good health and CMV-seropositive. The chain links TRBV7-9 to TRBJ1-4; D call uncertain. For the CDR3, the DNA is TGTGCCAGCAGCTTACGGAGAACTAATGAAAAACTGTTTTTT. This codes for CASSLRRTNEKLFF.